This TCR beta chain was sequenced during a study of CD8 T cells in Susac syndrome. General study results and limits: Individuals included in the TCR sequencing and HLA analysis were acknowledged by the study to be relatively few in number.

In blood CD8+ and CD4+ T cells, TCR beta underwent sequencing. For this clonotype: The antigen remains unidentified.

About 0.5 to 1 ug RNA was reverse transcribed with random hexamers. Amplification of TCR beta CDR3 spanned 54 Vbeta and 13 Jbeta via immunoSEQ multiplex PCR. One entry per CDR3 protein, called by TCRdb with MiXCR from the immunoSEQ multiplex PCR reads. The table includes around 300,000 distinct CDR3 sequences, about 90% detected once. Germline CDR1 LGHDT, CDR2 YNNKEL (reference sequence). Trimming pared 2 bases from V and 16 bases from J, leaving 18 bases between. This CDR3 is 13 amino acids long. Material: CD4+ T cells from PBMCs. The rearrangement links TRBV3-1 to TRBJ2-4, with D possibly being TRBD1 (6 bases). The receptor was derived from a human donor with multiple sclerosis. The CDR3 DNA follows: TGTGCCAGCAGCCAACAGTCGAGAGGGGGTCACTACTTC. Translating it yields CASSQQSRGGHYF. Supplemented by reference TRBV3-1 and TRBJ2-4, the full variable domain reads DTAVSQTPKYLVTQMGNDKSIKCEQNLGHDTMYWYKQDSKKFLKIMFSYNNKELIINETVPNRFSPKSPDKAHLNLHINSLELGDSAVYFCASSQQSRGGHYFGAGTRLSVL.